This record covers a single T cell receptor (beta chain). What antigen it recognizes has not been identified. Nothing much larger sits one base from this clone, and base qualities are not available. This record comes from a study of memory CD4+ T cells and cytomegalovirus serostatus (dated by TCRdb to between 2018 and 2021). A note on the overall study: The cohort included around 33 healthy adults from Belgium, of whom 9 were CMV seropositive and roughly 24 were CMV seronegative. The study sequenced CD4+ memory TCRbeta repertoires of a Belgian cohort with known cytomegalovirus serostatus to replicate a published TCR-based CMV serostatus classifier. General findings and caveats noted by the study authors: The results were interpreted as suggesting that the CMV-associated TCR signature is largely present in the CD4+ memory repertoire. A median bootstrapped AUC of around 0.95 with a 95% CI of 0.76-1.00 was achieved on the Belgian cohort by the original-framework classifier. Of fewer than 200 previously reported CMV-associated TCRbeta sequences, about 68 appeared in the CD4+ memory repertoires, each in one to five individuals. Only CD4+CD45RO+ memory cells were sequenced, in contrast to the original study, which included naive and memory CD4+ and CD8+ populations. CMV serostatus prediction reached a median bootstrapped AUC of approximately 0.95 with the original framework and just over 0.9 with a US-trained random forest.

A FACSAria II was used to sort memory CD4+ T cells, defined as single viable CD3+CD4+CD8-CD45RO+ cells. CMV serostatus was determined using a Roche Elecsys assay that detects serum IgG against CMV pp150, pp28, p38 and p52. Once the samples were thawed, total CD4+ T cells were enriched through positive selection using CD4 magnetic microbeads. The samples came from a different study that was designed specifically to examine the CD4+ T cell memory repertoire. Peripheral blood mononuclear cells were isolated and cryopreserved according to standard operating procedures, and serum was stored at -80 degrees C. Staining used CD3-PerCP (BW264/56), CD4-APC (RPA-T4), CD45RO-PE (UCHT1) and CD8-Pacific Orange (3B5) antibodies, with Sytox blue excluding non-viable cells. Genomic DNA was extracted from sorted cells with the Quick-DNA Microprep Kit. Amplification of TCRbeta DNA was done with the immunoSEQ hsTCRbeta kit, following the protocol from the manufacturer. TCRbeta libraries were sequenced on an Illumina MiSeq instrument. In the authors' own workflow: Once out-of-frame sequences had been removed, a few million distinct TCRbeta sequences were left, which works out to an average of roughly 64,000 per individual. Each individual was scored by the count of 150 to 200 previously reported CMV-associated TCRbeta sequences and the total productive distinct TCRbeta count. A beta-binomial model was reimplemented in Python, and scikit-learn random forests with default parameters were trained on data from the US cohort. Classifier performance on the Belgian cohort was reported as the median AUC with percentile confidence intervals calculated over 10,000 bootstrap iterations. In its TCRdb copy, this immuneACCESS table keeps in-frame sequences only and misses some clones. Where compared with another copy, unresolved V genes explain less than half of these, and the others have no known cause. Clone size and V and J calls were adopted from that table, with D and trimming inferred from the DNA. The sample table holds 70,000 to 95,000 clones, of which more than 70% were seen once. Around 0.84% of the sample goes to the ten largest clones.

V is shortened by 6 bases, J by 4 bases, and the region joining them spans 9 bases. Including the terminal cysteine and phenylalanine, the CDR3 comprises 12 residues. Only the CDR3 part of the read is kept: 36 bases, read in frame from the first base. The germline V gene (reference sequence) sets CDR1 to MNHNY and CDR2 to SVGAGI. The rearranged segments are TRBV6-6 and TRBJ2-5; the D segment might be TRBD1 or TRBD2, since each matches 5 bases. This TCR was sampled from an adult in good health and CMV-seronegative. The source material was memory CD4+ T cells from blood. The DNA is TGTGCCAGCAGCGGGACCACAGAGACCCAGTACTTC. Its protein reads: CASSGTTETQYF.